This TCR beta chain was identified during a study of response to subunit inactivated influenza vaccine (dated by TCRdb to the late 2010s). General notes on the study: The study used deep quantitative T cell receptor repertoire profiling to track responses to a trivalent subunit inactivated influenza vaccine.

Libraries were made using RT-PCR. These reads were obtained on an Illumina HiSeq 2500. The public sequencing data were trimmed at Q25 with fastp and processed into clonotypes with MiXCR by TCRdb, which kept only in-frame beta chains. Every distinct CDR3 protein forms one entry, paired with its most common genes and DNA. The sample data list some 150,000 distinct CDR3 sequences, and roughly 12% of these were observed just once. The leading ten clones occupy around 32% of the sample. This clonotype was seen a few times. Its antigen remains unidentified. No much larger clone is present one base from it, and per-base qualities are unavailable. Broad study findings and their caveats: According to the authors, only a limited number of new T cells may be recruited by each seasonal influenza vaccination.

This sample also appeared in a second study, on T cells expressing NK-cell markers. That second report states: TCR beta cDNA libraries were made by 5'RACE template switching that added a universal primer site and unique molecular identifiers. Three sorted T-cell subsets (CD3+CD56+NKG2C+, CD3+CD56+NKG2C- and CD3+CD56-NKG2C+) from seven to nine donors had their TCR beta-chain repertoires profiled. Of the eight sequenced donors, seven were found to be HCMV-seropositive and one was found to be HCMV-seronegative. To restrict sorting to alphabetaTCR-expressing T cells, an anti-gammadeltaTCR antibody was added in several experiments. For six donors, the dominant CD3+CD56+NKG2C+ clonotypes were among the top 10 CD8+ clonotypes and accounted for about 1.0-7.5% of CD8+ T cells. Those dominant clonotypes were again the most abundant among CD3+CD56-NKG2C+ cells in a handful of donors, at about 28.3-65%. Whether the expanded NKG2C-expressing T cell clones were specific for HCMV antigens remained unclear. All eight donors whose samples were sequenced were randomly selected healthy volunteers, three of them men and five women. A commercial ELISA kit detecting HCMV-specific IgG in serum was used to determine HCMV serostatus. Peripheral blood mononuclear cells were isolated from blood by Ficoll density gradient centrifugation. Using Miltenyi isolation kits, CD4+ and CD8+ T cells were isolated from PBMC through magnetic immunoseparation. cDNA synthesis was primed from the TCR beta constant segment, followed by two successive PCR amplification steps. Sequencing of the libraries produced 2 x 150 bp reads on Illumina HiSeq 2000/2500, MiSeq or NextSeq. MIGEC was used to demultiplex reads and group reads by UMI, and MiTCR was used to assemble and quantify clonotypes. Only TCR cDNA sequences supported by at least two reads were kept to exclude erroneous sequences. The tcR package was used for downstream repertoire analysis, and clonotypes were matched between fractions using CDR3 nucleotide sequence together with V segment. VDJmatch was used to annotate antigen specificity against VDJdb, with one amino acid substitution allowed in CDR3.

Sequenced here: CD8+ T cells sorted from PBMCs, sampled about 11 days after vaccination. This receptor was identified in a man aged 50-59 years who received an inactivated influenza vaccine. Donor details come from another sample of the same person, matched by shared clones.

The CDR3 is CSVGEGADGYTF. The DNA is as follows: TGCAGCGTTGGCGAGGGGGCGGATGGCTACACCTTC. The chain is encoded by TRBV29-1 joined to TRBJ1-2, with 7 bases matching TRBD1. The CDR3 spans 12 residues, from the cysteine through the phenylalanine. Only CDR3 DNA remains: 36 bases, in frame from the first base. Trimming accounts for 4 bases at V and 6 bases at J, while the number of junction bases matched to no gene is 5. For CDR1 and CDR2, the germline V gene lists SQVTM and ANQGSEA.